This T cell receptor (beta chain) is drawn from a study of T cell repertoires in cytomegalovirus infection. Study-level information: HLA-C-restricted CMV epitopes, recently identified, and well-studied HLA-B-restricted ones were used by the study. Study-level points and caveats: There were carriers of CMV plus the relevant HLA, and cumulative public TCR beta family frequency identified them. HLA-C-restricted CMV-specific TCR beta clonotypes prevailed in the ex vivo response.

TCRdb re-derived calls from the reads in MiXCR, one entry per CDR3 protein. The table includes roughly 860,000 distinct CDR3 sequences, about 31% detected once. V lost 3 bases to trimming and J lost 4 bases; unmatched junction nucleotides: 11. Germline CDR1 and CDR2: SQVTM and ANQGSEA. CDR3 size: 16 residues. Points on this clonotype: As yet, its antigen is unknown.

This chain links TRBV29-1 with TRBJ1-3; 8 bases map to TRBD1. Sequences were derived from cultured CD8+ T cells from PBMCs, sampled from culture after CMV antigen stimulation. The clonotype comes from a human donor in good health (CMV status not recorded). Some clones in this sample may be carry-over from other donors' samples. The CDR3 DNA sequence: TGCAGCGTTGAGGCTCGGACAGGGCTAGGAGGAAACACCATATATTTT. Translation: CSVEARTGLGGNTIYF. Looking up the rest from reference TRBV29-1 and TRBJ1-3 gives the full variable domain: SAVISQKPSRDICQRGTSLTIQCQVDSQVTMMFWYRQQPGQSLTLIATANQGSEATYESGFVIDKFPISRPNLTFSTLTVSNMSPEDSSIYLCSVEARTGLGGNTIYFGEGSWLTVV.